This T cell receptor (beta chain) was captured in a study of graft-versus-host responses after intestinal transplantation. On the study more broadly: Each patient got anti-thymocyte globulin induction, then tacrolimus and steroids for around three years.

Germline V gene sequence: CDR1 MGHRA, CDR2 YSYEKL. The CDR3 is made up of 14 amino acids. The V and J ends lost 2 bases and 8 bases respectively, with 10 bases between them. A word on this clone: What it binds is not known.

Clones were read by immunoSEQ multiplex PCR, and TCRdb kept only the in-frame ones, dropping some. Of under 100,000 clones in the sample, approximately 94% were seen once. The receptor was isolated from a human donor who was the organ donor for an intestinal transplant. The V and J genes are TRBV4-1 and TRBJ1-6, with a weak D call TRBD1 (6 bases). The material was unstimulated CD4+ T cells sorted from spleen or lymph node cells, obtained before transplant. This CDR3 reads CASSQQGSDSPLHF. The CDR3 nucleotides are TGCGCCAGCAGCCAACAGGGGTCGGATTCACCCCTCCACTTT.